These T cell receptor beta chains were read from a single sample in a study of ipilimumab plus nivolumab after autologous stem cell transplantation. Assay used: immunoSEQ multiplex PCR; TCRdb lists only in-frame clones, some missing. The table records about 13,000 clones, less than 80% of them present only once. The sequenced sample was PBMCs, obtained in a trial of ipilimumab plus nivolumab as post-transplant consolidation. The receptors derive from a male donor with diffuse large B-cell lymphoma. Both conserved end residues are part of each CDR3. Fields, in order: J gene, D gene, V gene, clone size, CDR3 DNA, CDR3 protein. A D gene is named only where the DNA matches it firmly. The size field is filled for only some rows; it gives once, few, many or a size class.

>TRBJ1-2|-|TRBV7-2|-
TGTGCCAGCAGCTTAGTTGGGGAGGGCTACACCTTC
CASSLVGEGYTF
>TRBJ1-2|-|TRBV6-5|once
TGTGCCAGCAGTTACTCCAAGACAGGTGCCTATGGCTACACCTTC
CASSYSKTGAYGYTF
>TRBJ1-2|-|TRBV30|-
TGTGCCTGGAATTTTGGCAGGGAGAACGGCTACACCTTC
CAWNFGRENGYTF
>TRBJ2-5|-|TRBV28|-
TGTGCCAGCAGTGGGGCGAGGCGGGGAGAGACCCAGTACTTC
CASSGARRGETQYF
>TRBJ2-1|-|TRBV7-9|-
TGTGCCAGCAGCTTTCTGACTGAGGGGGGTGAGCAGTTCTTC
CASSFLTEGGEQFF
>TRBJ2-5|TRBD2|TRBV5-4|-
TGTGCCAGCAGCGACTGGCGGGGGGGCCTTAGTTTAGAGACCCAGTACTTC
CASSDWRGGLSLETQYF
>TRBJ2-1|TRBD2|TRBV6-6|-
TGTGCCAGCAGCCACCCCCGGGACTATACCTACAATGAGCAGTTCTTC
CASSHPRDYTYNEQFF
>TRBJ2-7|-|TRBV25-1|once
TGTGCCAGCAGTGTATCGGGTTATGACGAGCAGTACTTC
CASSVSGYDEQYF
>TRBJ1-1|TRBD1|TRBV30|-
TGTGCCTGGACGCCAGGGGGAGGGAACACTGAAGCTTTCTTT
CAWTPGGGNTEAFF
>TRBJ2-1|TRBD2|TRBV19|-
TGTGCCAGTAGTATAGATCTGGCTAGCGGGAGGGAAAATGAGCAGTTCTTC
CASSIDLASGRENEQFF
>TRBJ1-3|TRBD1|TRBV9|-
TGTGCCAGCAGCCCCCAGGGGGCCGGAGGAAACACCATATATTTT
CASSPQGAGGNTIYF
>TRBJ1-1|-|TRBV12-5|-
TGTGCTAGTGGTTCCCCCCACGCGAACACTGAAGCTTTCTTT
CASGSPHANTEAFF
>TRBJ1-1|-|TRBV7-2|-
TGTGCCAGCGGCTTATGGCGCGGTACTGAAGCTTTCTTT
CASGLWRGTEAFF
>TRBJ1-2|-|TRBV19|once
TGTGCCAGTAGTTCCCCTTGGACCGATTATGGCTACACCTTC
CASSSPWTDYGYTF
>TRBJ2-1|-|TRBV7-6|-
TGTGCCAGCACCAGAAAGGGGGGTATCGTATCCTACAATGAGCAGTTCTTC
CASTRKGGIVSYNEQFF
>TRBJ1-1|-|TRBV29-1|-
TGCAGCGTTGAAGATGCCGCTTTCTTT
CSVEDAAFF